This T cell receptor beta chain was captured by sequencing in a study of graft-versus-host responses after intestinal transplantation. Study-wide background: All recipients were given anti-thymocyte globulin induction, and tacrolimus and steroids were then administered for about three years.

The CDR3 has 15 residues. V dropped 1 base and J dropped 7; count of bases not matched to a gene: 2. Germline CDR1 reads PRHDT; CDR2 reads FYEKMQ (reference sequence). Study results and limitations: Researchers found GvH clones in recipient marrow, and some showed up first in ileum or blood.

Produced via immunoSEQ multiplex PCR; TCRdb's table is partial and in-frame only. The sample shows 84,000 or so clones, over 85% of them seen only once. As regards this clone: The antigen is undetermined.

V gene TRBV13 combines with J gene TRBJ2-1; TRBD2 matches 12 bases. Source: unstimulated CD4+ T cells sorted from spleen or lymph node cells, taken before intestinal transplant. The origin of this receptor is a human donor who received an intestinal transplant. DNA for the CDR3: TGTGCCAGCAGCTTAGACCTAGCGGGAGGGAATGAGCAGTTCTTC. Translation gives CASSLDLAGGNEQFF.